This T cell receptor (beta chain) was found in a study of radiation and T cells in renal cell carcinoma (dated by TCRdb to about 2020). For the wider study: TCR beta sequencing covered 50 to 55 samples in total, comprising approximately 26 tumors and roughly 27 peripheral blood samples. The final blood draw was performed at 4 weeks after radiation, at the same time as nephrectomy. A total of 4,016,671 unique CDR3 nucleotide sequences, encoding 2.5 million to 3 million unique CDR3 amino acid sequences, were found across all 55 or so samples. General conclusions and limits of the study: Effects of radiation dose or scheduling on the TCR repertoire could not be addressed with the single-armed trial design. Because pretreatment tumor biopsies were not available, the study could not determine whether clonotypes were already present within the tumor at baseline. Blood repertoire dynamics were not followed beyond 4 weeks after treatment. In blood, the top tumor clonotypes increased between baseline and 2 weeks post-radiation and then shrank by 4 weeks, which suggests that tumor-resident clones expanded only transiently.

Following the manufacturer's recommendations, the immunoSEQ kit was used to generate TCR beta libraries from genomic DNA. For library preparation, a first multiplex PCR was performed with proprietary primers, followed by a second PCR in which unique barcodes were added, and bead cleanups were performed after each round. A kit-provided positive control reaction and a negative control reaction were included in every sample batch. The final libraries were assessed on an Agilent 4200 TapeStation D1000 ScreenTape, pooled by volume, and quantified by qPCR. An Illumina NextSeq500 fitted with a MidOutput 150-cycle cartridge performed the sequencing, running 156 Read1 cycles and 15 Index1 cycles with the kit's custom primers. The pooled library was loaded at 1.0 pM, with a roughly 20% PhiX control spiked in. The original pipeline was this. Vendor-processed data were analyzed in R, and a clonotype was defined as all T cells sharing the same CDR3 nucleotide sequence. For clone abundance analyses, frequencies were normalized to the 10,000 most abundant clones in each sample. Before analysis, public T cell clones were removed, and these numbered fewer than five per sample on average. An abundance difference of at least 32-fold between compartments was the criterion for calling clonotypes tumor-enriched or baseline blood-enriched. Clonotypes expanded or contracted between blood time points were identified with a beta-binomial differential abundance model. The Baroni-Urbani and Buser coefficient was used to measure tumor-blood repertoire similarity, and groups were compared with two-tailed Wilcoxon tests in R. What TCRdb holds here is the immuneACCESS table cut down to in-frame rearrangements. Part of the clones is not present; checked against another copy, under half of the missing clones reflect an unresolved V gene, and the others are unexplained. V and J calls plus clone size are reproduced from that table; the DNA served to infer D and trimming. This sample has 150,000 or so clones in its table, and 88% of those were observed once. 11% of the sample goes to the ten largest clones.

This specimen's time point label, per the study, means: blood 4 weeks post-SBRT, at nephrectomy. Per the publication, the treatment or condition label means: 15 Gy SBRT to primary tumor, nephrectomy 4 weeks later. Samples were obtained from a clinical trial, in which 15 Gy stereotactic body radiation therapy was delivered to primary renal cell carcinomas and nephrectomy was performed 4 weeks later. To follow tumor-enriched clonotypes, peripheral blood was collected serially from radiation-treated patients at baseline and again at 2 weeks and 4 weeks after SBRT. Every patient had renal cell carcinoma of clear cell pathology. Genomic DNA for TCR sequencing was prepared using the QIAamp DNA Blood Mini Kit (Qiagen). Samples were included in the analyses only if all quality control checks were passed. The germline V gene sets CDR1 to KGHSH and CDR2 to LQKENI. Counted from cysteine to phenylalanine, this CDR3 has 14 amino acids. The kept DNA is CDR3 alone, 42 bases in frame from the first base. At the junction V is shortened by 2 bases and J by 3 bases, with 11 bases in between.

As concerns this clone: Its antigen remains undetermined. Base qualities are not at hand, and no much larger clone is one base apart.

This TCR was recovered from a woman aged 50 to 65 with renal cell carcinoma. Sequencing was performed on blood, taken from a patient whose treatment included radiotherapy and nephrectomy. The chain was built from TRBV18 and TRBJ2-7; TRBD1 is a weak D gene call, 6 bases matching. This receptor carries the CDR3 CASSPRDKFYEQYF. DNA sequence: TGTGCCAGCTCACCAAGGGACAAGTTCTACGAGCAGTACTTC.